The 8 T cell receptor beta chains presented below share a single source sample, sequenced in a study of human T cells and chemical hapten exposure. TCRdb processed the RACE reads anew with MiXCR; each CDR3 protein has one entry. The sample has about 46,000 distinct CDR3 sequences, 4.3% seen once. The sample's time point: healthy volunteer bleed at 2 weeks. Extraction of total RNA was performed on unfractionated whole blood. Source material: whole blood. The receptors were gathered from a female donor in good health. Some clones in this sample may be carry-over from other donors' samples.

Ten or more counts support this clonotype. J is TRBJ1-1 and V is TRBV5-4, with D perhaps TRBD1 (6 bases). This CDR3 region has 15 residues. The germline gives CDR1 SGHNT, CDR2 YYREEE (reference sequence). With 4 bases removed from V and 5 bases from J, the gap between germline ends came to 18 bases. The chain's CDR3 is CASSLRRAGDTEAFF. DNA for the CDR3: TGTGCCAGCAGCCTCCGACGGGCAGGGGATACTGAAGCTTTCTTT.

This clonotype occurred many times. V is TRBV11-2 and J is TRBJ2-3, with no clear D. CDR3 size: 17 residues. The ends were cut back, 1 base at V and 2 bases at J, with 16 bases in the middle. Germline loops: CDR1 SGHAT, CDR2 FQNNGV. The CDR3 nucleotides are TGTGCCAGCAGCTTAGGACGGTCTTCAGGAGCCACAGATACGCAGTATTTT. Translating it yields CASSLGRSSGATDTQYF.

This clonotype was picked up many times. The rearrangement joins TRBV7-3 to TRBJ1-1, with D maybe TRBD1 (6 bases). V was trimmed by 2 bases and J by 7 bases, leaving 14 bases between them. This CDR3 has 14 amino acids. Germline V CDR1 and CDR2: SGHTA, FQGTGA. CDR3 nucleotides: TGTGCCAGCAGCTTAGGAGGGGGGAATGGTGAAGCTTTCTTT. This gives the protein CASSLGGGNGEAFF. The whole variable domain, filled in from reference TRBV7-3 and TRBJ1-1, reads GAGVSQTPSNKVTEKGKYVELRCDPISGHTALYWYRQSLGQGPEFLIYFQGTGAADDSGLPNDRFFAVRPEGSVSTLKIQRTERGDSAVYLCASSLGGGNGEAFFGQGTRLTVV.

This clonotype was recorded at least ten times. The J gene is TRBJ2-1, the V gene TRBV29-1; TRBD2 aligns across 8 bases. Germline V gene sequence: CDR1 SQVTM, CDR2 ANQGSEA. The CDR3 extends over 12 amino acids. V was pared by 6 bases and J by 7 bases, with 5 bases of the junction left unmatched. The CDR3 sequence is CSVGGGTNEQFF. The CDR3 nucleotides read TGCAGCGTCGGCGGGGGGACGAATGAGCAGTTCTTC.

This clonotype was seen ten or more times. The chain couples TRBV12-3 or TRBV12-4 to TRBJ2-5; D unresolved. This CDR3 is 14 amino acids long. V was pared by 1 base and J by 5 bases, with 11 bases between. The CDR3 DNA reads as TGTGCCAGCAGTTTAGTCCAACTCCAGGAGACCCAGTACTTC. Residues: CASSLVQLQETQYF.

The J gene is TRBJ2-3, the V gene TRBV6-2 or TRBV6-3; D possibly corresponds to TRBD2 (6 bases). CDR3 length: 15 residues. Germline V gene data show CDR1 as MNHEY and CDR2 as SVGEGT. V lost 5 bases and J lost 9, with 21 bases in between. The CDR3, as DNA: TGTGCCAGCAGTGATGGACTCGGCGGGGCGAGGACGCAGTATTTT. The encoded protein is CASSDGLGGARTQYF.

This clonotype was counted at least ten times. The J gene is TRBJ1-3, the V gene TRBV5-1; D is uncertain. V lost 1 base, J lost 0 bases, and 5 bases lay in between. Germline values: CDR1 SGHRS, CDR2 YFSETQ. The CDR3 spans 14 residues. CDR3 bases: TGCGCCAGCAGCTTGAGGAGCTCTGGAAACACCATATATTTT. Its translation is CASSLRSSGNTIYF. Variable domain in full (rest from reference TRBV5-1 and TRBJ1-3): KAGVTQTPRYLIKTRGQQVTLSCSPISGHRSVSWYQQTPGQGLQFLFEYFSETQRNKGNFPGRFSGRQFSNSRSEMNVSTLELGDSALYLCASSLRSSGNTIYFGEGSWLTVV.

In this sample, this clonotype turned up many times. The chain employs TRBV14 and TRBJ2-7, with TRBD2 identical over 7 bases. Germline assignment: CDR1 SGHDN and CDR2 FVKESK. The CDR3 spans 14 residues. The ends lost 5 bases at V and 4 bases at J; junction bases unmatched: 8. CDR3 sequence (DNA): TGTGCCAGCAGCTCTAGCGGAACTACTTACGAGCAGTACTTC. Its protein product is CASSSSGTTYEQYF.